This TCR beta chain was recovered during a study of vaccination and CD4 T cells after COVID-19. Study-wide context: Six males and four females, two of them Hispanic, were enrolled as convalescents. Overlapping SARS-CoV-2, HCoV-NL63, HCoV-OC43 and HCoV-229E spike peptides were used to stimulate cells. Either a CEFX pool, an HIV-1 Nef pool, or no peptide was added to control cultures.

The Oncomine TCR Beta short-read assay generated sequence data from the DNA of cultured CD4+ T cells. TCRdb redid the calling of the PCR reads with MiXCR, one entry per CDR3 protein. The data hold some 25,000 distinct CDR3 sequences, with about 39% observed a single time. Documented treatment: approximately nine-day PBMC culture with coronavirus spike peptide pools or control peptides (ViraFEST assay). As regards this clonotype: Antigen specificity is unknown.

Germline V gives CDR1 LNHDA, CDR2 SQIVND (reference sequence). This CDR3 region has 14 residues. The ends were cut back, 11 bases at V and 4 bases at J, with 21 bases in the middle. The rearrangement joins TRBV19 to TRBJ2-7, with a weak D call TRBD2 (6 bases). The sequenced material came from CD4+ T cells from blood, cultured in vitro. The source is a human donor who had recovered from COVID-19. DNA for the CDR3: TGTGCCCCCTGGGCCGGAGGGCCGTTTTACGAGCAGTACTTC. This codes for CAPWAGGPFYEQYF. Combining the CDR3 with reference TRBV19 and TRBJ2-7 gives the whole variable domain DGGITQSPKYLFRKEGQNVTLSCEQNLNHDAMYWYRQDPGQGLRLIYYSQIVNDFQKGDIAEGYSVSREKKESFPLTVTSAQKNPTAFYLCAPWAGGPFYEQYFGPGTRLTVT.